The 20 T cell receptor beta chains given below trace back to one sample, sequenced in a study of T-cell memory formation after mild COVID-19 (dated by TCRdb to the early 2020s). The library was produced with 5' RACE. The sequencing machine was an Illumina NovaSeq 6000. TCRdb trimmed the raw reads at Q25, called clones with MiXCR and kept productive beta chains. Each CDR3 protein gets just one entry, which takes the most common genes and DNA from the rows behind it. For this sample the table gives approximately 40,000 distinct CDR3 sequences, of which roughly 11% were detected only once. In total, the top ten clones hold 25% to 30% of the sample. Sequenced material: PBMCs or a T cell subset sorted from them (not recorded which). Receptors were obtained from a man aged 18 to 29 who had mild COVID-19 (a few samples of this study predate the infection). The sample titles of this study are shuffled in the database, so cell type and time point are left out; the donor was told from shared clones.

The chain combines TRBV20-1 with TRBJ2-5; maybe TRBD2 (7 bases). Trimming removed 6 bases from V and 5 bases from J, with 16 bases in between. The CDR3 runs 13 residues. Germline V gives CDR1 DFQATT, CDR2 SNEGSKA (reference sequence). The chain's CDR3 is CSAGRGARETQYF. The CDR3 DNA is TGCAGTGCCGGACGGGGGGCGCGGGAGACCCAGTACTTC.

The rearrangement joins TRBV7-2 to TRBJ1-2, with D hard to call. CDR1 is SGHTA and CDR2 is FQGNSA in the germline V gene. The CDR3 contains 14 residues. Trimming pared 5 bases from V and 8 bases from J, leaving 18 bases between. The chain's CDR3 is CASSPRWEGGGYTF. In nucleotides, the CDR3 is TGTGCCAGCAGCCCCCGATGGGAGGGCGGAGGCTACACCTTC.

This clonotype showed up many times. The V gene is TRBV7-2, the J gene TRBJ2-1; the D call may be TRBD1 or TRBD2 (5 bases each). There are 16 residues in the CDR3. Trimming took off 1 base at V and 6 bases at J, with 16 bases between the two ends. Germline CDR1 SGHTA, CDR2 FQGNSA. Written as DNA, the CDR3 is TGTGCCAGCAGCTTAGGGGGGAGCCTCGGGGTCAATGAGCAGTTCTTC. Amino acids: CASSLGGSLGVNEQFF.

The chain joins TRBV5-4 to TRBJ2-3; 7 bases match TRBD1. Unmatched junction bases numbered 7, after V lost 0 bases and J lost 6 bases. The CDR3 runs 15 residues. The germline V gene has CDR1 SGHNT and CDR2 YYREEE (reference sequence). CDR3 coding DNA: TGTGCCAGCAGCTTGGGACAGGGAATGAGCGATACGCAGTATTTT. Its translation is CASSLGQGMSDTQYF.

This CDR3 reads CASSLDTGNTIYF. The CDR3 DNA follows: TGCGCCAGCAGCCTGGACACCGGAAACACCATATATTTT. The chain couples TRBV5-1 to TRBJ1-3; a possible D gene is TRBD1 (5 bases). Trimming stripped 4 bases from V and 4 bases from J, with 9 bases between. Per the germline V gene, CDR1 is SGHRS and CDR2 is YFSETQ. CDR3 length: 13 amino acids.

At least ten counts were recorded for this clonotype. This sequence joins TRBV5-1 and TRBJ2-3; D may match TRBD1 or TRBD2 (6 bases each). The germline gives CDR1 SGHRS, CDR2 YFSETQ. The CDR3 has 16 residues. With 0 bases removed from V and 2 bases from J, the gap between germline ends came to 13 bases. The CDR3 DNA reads TGCGCCAGCAGCTTGGTAGGGGGGAGATTCACAGATACGCAGTATTTT. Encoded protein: CASSLVGGRFTDTQYF.

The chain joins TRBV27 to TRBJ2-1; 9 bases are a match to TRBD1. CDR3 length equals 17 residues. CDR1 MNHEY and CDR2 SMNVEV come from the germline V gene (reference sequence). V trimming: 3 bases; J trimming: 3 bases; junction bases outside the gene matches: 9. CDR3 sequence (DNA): TGTGCCAGCAGTTTGAGCAGCCCGGGACAGGGCTACAATGAGCAGTTCTTC. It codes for CASSLSSPGQGYNEQFF.

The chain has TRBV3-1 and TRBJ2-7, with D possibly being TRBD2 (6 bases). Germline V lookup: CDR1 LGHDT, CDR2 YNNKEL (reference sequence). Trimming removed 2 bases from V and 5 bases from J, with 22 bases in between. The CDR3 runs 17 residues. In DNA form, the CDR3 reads TGTGCCAGCAGCCAATTAAAAGGGACTCTGAAGGACCACGAGCAGTACTTC. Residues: CASSQLKGTLKDHEQYF.

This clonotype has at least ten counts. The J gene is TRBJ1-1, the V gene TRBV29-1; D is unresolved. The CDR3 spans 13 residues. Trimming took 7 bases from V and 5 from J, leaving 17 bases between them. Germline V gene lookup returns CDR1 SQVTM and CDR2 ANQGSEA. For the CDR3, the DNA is TGCAGCGCGCCGGCGTCCACCACGACTGAAGCTTTCTTT. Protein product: CSAPASTTTEAFF.

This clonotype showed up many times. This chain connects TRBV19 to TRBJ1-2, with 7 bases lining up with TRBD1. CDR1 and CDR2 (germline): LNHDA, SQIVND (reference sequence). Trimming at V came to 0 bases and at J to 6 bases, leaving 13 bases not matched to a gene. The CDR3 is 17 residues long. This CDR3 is CASSIDLPFGTEDGYTF. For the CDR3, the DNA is TGTGCCAGTAGTATAGATCTTCCATTTGGGACAGAAGATGGCTACACCTTC.

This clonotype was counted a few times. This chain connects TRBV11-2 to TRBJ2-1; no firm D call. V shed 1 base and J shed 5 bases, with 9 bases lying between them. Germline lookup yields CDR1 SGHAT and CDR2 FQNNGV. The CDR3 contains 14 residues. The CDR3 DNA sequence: TGTGCCAGCAGCTTAGTAATCGACCACAATGAGCAGTTCTTC. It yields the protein CASSLVIDHNEQFF. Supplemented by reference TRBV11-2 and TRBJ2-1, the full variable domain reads EAGVAQSPRYKIIEKRQSVAFWCNPISGHATLYWYQQILGQGPKLLIQFQNNGVVDDSQLPKDRFSAERLKGVDSTLKIQPAKLEDSAVYLCASSLVIDHNEQFFGPGTRLTVL.

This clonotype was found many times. The CDR3 sequence is CASNRQGNEQYF. The CDR3, as DNA: TGTGCCAGCAACCGACAGGGGAACGAGCAGTACTTC. The chain links TRBV3-1 to TRBJ2-7; 8 bases fit TRBD1. The CDR3 totals 12 residues. The V gene's germline CDR1 is LGHDT and CDR2 YNNKEL (reference sequence). The V segment lost 7 bases and the J segment 5 bases; nucleotides outside the gene matches: 4.

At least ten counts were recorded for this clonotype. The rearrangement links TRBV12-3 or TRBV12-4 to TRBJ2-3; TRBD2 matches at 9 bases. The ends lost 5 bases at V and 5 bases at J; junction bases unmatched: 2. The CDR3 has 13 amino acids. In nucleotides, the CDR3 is TGTGCCAGCAGTGCTAGCGGGGTAGATACGCAGTATTTT. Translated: CASSASGVDTQYF.

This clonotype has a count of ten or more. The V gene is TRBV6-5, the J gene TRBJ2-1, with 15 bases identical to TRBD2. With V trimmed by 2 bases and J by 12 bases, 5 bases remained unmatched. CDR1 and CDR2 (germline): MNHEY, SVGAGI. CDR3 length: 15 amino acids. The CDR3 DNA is TGTGCCAGCAGTTACCGGACTAGCGGGGGGGCGATGCAGTTCTTC. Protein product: CASSYRTSGGAMQFF.

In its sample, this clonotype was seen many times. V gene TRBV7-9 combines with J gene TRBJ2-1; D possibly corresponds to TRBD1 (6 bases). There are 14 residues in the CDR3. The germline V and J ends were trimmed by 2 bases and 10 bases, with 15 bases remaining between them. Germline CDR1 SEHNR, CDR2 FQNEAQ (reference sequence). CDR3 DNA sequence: TGTGCCAGCAGCTTATCGGGACAACCTAGGGAGCAGTTCTTC. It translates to CASSLSGQPREQFF.

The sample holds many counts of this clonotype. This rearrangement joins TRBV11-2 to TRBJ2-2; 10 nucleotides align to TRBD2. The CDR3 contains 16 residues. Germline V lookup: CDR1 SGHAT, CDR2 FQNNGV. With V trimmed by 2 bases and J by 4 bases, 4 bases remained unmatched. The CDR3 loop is CASSLLAGAFTGELFF. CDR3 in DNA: TGTGCCAGCAGCTTACTAGCGGGGGCGTTCACCGGGGAGCTGTTTTTT. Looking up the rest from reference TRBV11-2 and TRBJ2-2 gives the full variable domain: EAGVAQSPRYKIIEKRQSVAFWCNPISGHATLYWYQQILGQGPKLLIQFQNNGVVDDSQLPKDRFSAERLKGVDSTLKIQPAKLEDSAVYLCASSLLAGAFTGELFFGEGSRLTVL.

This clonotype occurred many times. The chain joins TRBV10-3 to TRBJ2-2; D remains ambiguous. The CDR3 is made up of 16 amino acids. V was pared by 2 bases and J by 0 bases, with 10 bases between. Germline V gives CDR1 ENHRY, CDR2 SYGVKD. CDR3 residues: CAISEVSAANTGELFF. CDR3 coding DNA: TGTGCCATCAGTGAGGTCTCAGCCGCGAACACCGGGGAGCTGTTTTTT.

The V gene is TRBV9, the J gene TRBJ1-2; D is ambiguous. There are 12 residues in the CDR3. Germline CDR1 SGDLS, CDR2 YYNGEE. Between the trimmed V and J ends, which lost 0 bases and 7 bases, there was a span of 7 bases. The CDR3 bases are TGTGCCAGCAGCGTAGGAGGAGGTGGCTACACCTTC. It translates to CASSVGGGGYTF.

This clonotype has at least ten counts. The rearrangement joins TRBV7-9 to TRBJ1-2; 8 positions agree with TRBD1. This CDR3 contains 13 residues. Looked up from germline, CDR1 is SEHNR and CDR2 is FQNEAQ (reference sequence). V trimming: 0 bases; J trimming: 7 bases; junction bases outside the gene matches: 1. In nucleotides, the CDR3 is TGTGCCAGCAGCTTAGCTACAGGGGGTGGCTACACCTTC. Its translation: CASSLATGGGYTF.

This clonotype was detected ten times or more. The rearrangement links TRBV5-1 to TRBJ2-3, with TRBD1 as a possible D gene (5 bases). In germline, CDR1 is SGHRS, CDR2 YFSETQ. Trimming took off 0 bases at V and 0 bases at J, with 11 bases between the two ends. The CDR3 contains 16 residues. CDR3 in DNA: TGCGCCAGCAGCTTGGGGGGCTCAACTAGCACAGATACGCAGTATTTT. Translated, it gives CASSLGGSTSTDTQYF.